This is a list of T cell receptor beta chains from one sample in a study of blood T cell repertoires in COVID-19. The table came from immunoSEQ multiplex PCR; TCRdb's copy has only in-frame clones and leaves some out. The profile shows roughly 100,000 clones, roughly 89% of them singletons. Input material: peripheral blood. Every receptor here comes from a human donor in a cohort sampled during active COVID-19. Both conserved end residues are trimmed from each CDR3. The D gene is left open where the match is weak.

d_call: -
v_call: TRBV7-7
cdr3_aa: ASSTRPGIETQY

d_call: -
v_call: TRBV7-9
cdr3_aa: ARGGSGANVLT

d_call: -
v_call: TRBV30
cdr3_aa: AWNKGAIAKNIQY

d_call: TRBD2
v_call: TRBV11-3
cdr3_aa: ASSFGTSGGTDTQY

d_call: -
v_call: TRBV7-2
cdr3_aa: ASSFPGGETQY

d_call: -
v_call: TRBV11-3
cdr3_aa: ASSINRVAYEQY

d_call: -
v_call: TRBV19
cdr3_aa: ASSIVSRFGEKLF

d_call: -
v_call: TRBV25-1
cdr3_aa: ASSSTPPTGLFYEQY

d_call: -
v_call: TRBV7-3
cdr3_aa: ASSLEVQETQY

d_call: TRBD1
v_call: TRBV12-5
cdr3_aa: ASGFRGETQY

d_call: TRBD1
v_call: TRBV29-1
cdr3_aa: SVQGRMNTEAF

d_call: TRBD2
v_call: TRBV23-1
cdr3_aa: ASRIRLAGEDNEQF

d_call: TRBD1
v_call: TRBV2
cdr3_aa: ASAGQGVNEKLF

d_call: -
v_call: TRBV2
cdr3_aa: ASSGRYSSYEQY

d_call: -
v_call: TRBV21-1
cdr3_aa: ASSSRRDQPQH

d_call: TRBD1
v_call: TRBV19
cdr3_aa: ASSILTGDLAKNIQY

d_call: -
v_call: TRBV7-2
cdr3_aa: ASSFQGNQPQH

d_call: TRBD2
v_call: TRBV2
cdr3_aa: ASSEGTSYPREYNEQF

d_call: -
v_call: TRBV7-9
cdr3_aa: ASSLGGAEAF

d_call: -
v_call: TRBV5-1
cdr3_aa: ASSSQYTGELF

d_call: TRBD2
v_call: TRBV27
cdr3_aa: ASRSRRRLAGSTDTQY

d_call: TRBD1
v_call: TRBV12-5
cdr3_aa: ASGQSRDRGRSGTDEQF

d_call: -
v_call: TRBV5-4
cdr3_aa: ASSLESRGDEKLF

d_call: -
v_call: TRBV4-2
cdr3_aa: ASSPSGESSPLH

d_call: -
v_call: TRBV30
cdr3_aa: AWSIRTWGNTEAF

d_call: -
v_call: TRBV7-2
cdr3_aa: ASSLTGELF

d_call: -
v_call: TRBV7-8
cdr3_aa: ASSLGRGRAKNIQY